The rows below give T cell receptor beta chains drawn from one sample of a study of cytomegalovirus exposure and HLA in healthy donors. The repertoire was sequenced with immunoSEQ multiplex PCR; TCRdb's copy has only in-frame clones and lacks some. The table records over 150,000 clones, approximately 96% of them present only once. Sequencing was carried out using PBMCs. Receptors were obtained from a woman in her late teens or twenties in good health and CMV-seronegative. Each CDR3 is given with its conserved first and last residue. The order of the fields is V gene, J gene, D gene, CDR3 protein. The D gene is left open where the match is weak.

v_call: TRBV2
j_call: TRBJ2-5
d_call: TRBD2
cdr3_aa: CASSESPSGGETQYF

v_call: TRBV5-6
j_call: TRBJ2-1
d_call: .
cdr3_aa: CASRLMDWNNEQFF

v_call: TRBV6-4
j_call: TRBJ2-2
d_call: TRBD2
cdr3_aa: CASSDSGLADTGELFF

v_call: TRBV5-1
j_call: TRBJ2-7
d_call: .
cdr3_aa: CASSPGSTYEQYF

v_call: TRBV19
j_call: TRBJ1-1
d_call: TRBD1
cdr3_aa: CASIQSDRGQRRNTEAFF

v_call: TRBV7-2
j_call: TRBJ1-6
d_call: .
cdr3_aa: CASSLEFGSVAYNSPLHF

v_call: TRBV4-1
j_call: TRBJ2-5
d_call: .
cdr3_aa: CASGNRDQETQYF

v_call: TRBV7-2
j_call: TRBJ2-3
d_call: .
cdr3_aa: CASGTTDTQYF

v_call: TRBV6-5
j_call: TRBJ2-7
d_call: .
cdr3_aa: CASSYSSSYEQYF

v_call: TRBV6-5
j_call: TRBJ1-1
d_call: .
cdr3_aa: CASSYLGAAFF

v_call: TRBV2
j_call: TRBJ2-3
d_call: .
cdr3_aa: CASSAGYQQGSTDTQYF

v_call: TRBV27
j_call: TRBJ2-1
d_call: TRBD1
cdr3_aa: CASSSDRVRDEQFF

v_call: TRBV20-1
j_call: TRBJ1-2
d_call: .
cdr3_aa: CSATTVWGYTF

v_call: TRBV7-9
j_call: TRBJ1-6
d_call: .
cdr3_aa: CASSQGGYRNSPLHF

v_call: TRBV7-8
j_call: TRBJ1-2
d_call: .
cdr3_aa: CASRPTRRSVDGYTF

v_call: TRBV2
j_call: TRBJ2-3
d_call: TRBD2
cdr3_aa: CASRVTSGPTDTQYF

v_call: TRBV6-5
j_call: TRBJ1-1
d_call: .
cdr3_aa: CASSYSLQGNTEAFF

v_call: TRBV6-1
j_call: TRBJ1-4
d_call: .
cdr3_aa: CASSVTVDGVEKLFF

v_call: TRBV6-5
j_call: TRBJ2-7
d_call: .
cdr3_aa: CASSYSVGMAGEQYF

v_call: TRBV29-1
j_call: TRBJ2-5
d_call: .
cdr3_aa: CSATEKQETQYF

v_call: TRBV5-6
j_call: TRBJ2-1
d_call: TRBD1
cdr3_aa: CASSAQWRGGEDEQFF

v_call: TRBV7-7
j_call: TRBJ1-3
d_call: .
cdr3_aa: CASSSGSGNTIYF

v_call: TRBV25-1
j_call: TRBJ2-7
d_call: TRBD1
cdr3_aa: CASRPAGTGGAEQYF

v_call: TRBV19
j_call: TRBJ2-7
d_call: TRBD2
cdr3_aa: CASSTQEGLAYEQYF

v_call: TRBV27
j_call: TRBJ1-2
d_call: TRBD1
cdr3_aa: CASGSGGDYGYTF

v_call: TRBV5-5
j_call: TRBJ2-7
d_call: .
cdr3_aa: CASSSTGLAYEQYF

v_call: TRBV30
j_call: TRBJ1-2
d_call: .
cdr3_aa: CAWISGFSNYGYTF

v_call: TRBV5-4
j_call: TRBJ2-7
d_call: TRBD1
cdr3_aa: CASGDRVVGEQYF

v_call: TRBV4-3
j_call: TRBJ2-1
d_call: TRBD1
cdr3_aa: CASSQSARGHEQFF

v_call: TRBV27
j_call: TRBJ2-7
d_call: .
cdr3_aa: CASSLAGNSYEQYF

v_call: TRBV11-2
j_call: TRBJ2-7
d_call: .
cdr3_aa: CASSVTYEQYF

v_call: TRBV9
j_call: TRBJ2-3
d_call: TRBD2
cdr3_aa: CASSVTVGGSTDTQYF

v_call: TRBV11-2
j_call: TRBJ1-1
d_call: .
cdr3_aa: CASSSSWPKSGYTEAFF

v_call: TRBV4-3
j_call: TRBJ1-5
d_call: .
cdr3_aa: CASSQDTGLGYQPQHF

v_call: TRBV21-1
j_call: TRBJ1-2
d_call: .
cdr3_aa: CASSPRVKGGGYTF

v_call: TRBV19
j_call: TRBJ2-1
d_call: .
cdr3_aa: CASHRRFSYNEQFF

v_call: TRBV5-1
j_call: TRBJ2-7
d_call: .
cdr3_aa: CASSLVDSYYEQYF

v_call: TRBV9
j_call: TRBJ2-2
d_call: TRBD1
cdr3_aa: CASSAQGALTGELFF

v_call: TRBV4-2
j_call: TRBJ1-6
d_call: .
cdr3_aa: CASSQDLWGRSYNSPLHF

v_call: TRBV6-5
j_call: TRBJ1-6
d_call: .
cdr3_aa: CASNLNRVADSPLHF

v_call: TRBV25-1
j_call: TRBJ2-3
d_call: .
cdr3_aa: CASSVREDTQYF

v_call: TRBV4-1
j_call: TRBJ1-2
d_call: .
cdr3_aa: CASSQESVGNGYTF

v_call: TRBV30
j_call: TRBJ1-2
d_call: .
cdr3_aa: CAWSEGGKDYGYTF